This T cell receptor (beta chain) is drawn from a study of beta chain features in type 1 diabetes. Study-wide background: Sorted cells, about 99 million in number, were examined across all samples.

Study-wide results and caveats: Shorter TCRB CDR3s, moderately but significantly so, marked every one of the four CD4+ subsets in Type 1 diabetes patients. Whether HLA type affects TCRB rearrangement stayed undetermined in the present work. Within the patient group, naive, central memory and Treg TCRB repertoires appeared more similar to each other than within healthy donors.

Investigators reverse transcribed all isolated RNA, so they sequenced expressed TCRB transcripts. Clones were sequenced by immunoSEQ multiplex PCR, and TCRdb holds only the in-frame ones, with some missing. Among about 150,000 clones listed, 10% to 13% were seen once. The CDR3 runs 15 residues. Losses at the gene ends were 4 bases for V and 3 bases for J; bases not matched to a gene: 9. The germline V gene has CDR1 SGHNT and CDR2 YYREEE (reference sequence). This clone came up a few times. Its specificity is not known. The V call is TRBV5-4, the J call TRBJ1-1; 7 positions match TRBD1. Specimen: central memory CD4+ T cells from blood. This sequence was found in a man under 40 with type 1 diabetes. CDR3 in DNA: TGTGCCAGCAGCGTACAGGGGAGAGTCGACACTGAAGCTTTCTTT. It yields the protein CASSVQGRVDTEAFF.